This TCR beta chain was captured by sequencing in a study of blood T cells in healthy people across ages. Study-level results: Age showed a roughly linear inverse relationship with TCR beta diversity per million T cells. PBMCs that were unsorted prevented a conclusive naive versus antigen-experienced comparison.

Germline V CDR1 and CDR2: SGHNT, YENEEA. This CDR3 contains 15 residues. V was clipped by 5 bases and J by 2 bases, with 15 bases between them. As regards this clonotype: Its matching antigen is unknown.

The individuals who served as donors were healthy Caucasians living in Russia, aged roughly 6 to 90. RNA extraction gave at least 5 micrograms of total RNA per sample. Then a second PCR, running roughly 7 to 11 cycles, was carried out with a sample-barcoded 5' primer and a J-beta primer mix. TCRdb recomputed calls from the 5' RACE reads with MiXCR, one row per CDR3 protein. The sample yields around 1,600,000 distinct CDR3 sequences, roughly two fifths seen once. This sequence was found in a woman in her late teens or twenties in good health. The V gene is TRBV11-3, the J gene TRBJ2-5; D may be TRBD1 (6 bases). The sequenced material came from blood. CDR3 in DNA: TGTGCCAGCAGCCGCGGCCCAGGGGAACAAGAGACCCAGTACTTC. This gives the protein CASSRGPGEQETQYF.